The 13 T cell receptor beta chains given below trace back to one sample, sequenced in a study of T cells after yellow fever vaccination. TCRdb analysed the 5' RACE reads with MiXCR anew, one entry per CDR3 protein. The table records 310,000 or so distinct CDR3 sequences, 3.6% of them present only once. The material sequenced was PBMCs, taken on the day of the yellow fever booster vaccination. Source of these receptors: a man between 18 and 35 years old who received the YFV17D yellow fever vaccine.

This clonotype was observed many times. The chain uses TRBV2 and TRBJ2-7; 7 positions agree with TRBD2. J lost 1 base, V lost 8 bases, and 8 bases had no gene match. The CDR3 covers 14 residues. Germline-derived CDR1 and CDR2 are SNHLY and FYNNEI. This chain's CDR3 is CASLSGGGSYEQYF. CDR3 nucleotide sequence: TGTGCCAGCCTATCTGGCGGGGGATCCTACGAGCAGTACTTC.

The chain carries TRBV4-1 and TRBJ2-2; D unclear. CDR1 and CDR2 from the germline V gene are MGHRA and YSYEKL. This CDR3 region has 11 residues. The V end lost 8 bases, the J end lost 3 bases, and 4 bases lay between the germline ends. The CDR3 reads CASGYTGELFF. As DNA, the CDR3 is TGCGCCAGCGGGTACACCGGGGAGCTGTTTTTT.

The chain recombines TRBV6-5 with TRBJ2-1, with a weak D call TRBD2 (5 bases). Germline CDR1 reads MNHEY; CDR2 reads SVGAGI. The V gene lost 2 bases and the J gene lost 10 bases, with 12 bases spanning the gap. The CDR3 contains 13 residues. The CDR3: CASSYPGYQEQFF. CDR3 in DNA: TGTGCCAGCAGTTACCCGGGGTATCAAGAGCAGTTCTTC.

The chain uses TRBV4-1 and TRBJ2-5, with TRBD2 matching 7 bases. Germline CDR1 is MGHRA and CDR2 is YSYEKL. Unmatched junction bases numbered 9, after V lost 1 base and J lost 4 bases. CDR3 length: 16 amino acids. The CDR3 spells CASSQGRWEGRETQYF. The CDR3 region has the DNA TGCGCCAGCAGCCAAGGAAGGTGGGAGGGGCGAGAGACCCAGTACTTC.

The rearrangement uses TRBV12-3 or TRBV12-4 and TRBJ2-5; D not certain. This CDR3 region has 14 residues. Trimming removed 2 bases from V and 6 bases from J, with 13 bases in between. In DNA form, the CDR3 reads TGTGCCAGCAGTTTAATGGGAACCGGCCAGACCCAGTACTTC. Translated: CASSLMGTGQTQYF.

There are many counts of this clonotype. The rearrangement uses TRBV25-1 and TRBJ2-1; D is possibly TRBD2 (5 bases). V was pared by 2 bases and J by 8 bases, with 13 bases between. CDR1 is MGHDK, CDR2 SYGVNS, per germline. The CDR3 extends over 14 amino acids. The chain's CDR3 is CASSEEGTRHEQFF. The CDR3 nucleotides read TGTGCCAGCAGTGAAGAGGGAACGCGCCATGAGCAGTTCTTC.

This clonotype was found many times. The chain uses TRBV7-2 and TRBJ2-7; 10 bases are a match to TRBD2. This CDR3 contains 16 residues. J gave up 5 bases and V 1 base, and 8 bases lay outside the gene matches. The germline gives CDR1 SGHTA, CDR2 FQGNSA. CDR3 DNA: TGTGCCAGCAGCTTAGAACCAGCGGGGGGGCTGAACGAGCAGTACTTC. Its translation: CASSLEPAGGLNEQYF.

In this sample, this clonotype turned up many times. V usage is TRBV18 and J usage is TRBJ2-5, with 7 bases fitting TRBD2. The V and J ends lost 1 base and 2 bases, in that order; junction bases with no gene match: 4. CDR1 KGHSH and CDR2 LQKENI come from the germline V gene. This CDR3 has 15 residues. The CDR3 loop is CASSPRASGQETQYF. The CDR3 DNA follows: TGTGCCAGCTCACCACGCGCTAGCGGACAAGAGACCCAGTACTTC.

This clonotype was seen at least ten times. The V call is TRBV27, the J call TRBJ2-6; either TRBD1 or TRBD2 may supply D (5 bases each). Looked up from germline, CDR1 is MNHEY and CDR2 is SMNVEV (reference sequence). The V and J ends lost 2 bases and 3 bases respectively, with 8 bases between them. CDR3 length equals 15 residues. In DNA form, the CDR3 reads TGTGCCAGCAGTTTAGGGGGTTTTGGGGCCAACGTCCTGACTTTC. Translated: CASSLGGFGANVLTF.

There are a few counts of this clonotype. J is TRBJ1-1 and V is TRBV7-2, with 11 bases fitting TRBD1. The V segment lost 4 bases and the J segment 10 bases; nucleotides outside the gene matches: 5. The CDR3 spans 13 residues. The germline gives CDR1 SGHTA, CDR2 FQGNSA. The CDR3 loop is CASSSDRGLGAFF. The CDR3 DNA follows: TGTGCCAGCAGCTCGGACAGGGGGCTTGGAGCTTTCTTT. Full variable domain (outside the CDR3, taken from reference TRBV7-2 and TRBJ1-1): GAGVSQSPSNKVTEKGKDVELRCDPISGHTALYWYRQSLGQGLEFLIYFQGNSAPDKSGLPSDRFSAERTGGSVSTLTIQRTQQEDSAVYLCASSSDRGLGAFFGQGTRLTVV.

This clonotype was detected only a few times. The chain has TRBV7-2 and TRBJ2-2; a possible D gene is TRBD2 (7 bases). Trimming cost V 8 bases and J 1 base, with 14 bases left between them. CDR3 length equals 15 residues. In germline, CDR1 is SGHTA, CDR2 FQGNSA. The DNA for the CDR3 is TGTGCCAGCCCACCCGGGGGGCAGAACACCGGGGAGCTGTTTTTT. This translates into CASPPGGQNTGELFF.

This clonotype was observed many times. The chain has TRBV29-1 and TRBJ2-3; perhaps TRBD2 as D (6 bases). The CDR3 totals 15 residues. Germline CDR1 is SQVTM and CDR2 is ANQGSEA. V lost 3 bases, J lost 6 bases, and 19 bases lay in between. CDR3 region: CSVDGTSPRGDTQYF. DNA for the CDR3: TGCAGCGTTGACGGCACTAGCCCCCGGGGGGATACGCAGTATTTT.

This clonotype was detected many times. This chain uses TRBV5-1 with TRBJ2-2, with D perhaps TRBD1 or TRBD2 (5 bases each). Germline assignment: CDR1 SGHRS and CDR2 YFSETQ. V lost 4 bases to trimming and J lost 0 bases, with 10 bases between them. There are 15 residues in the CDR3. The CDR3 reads CASSVGDANTGELFF. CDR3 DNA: TGCGCCAGCAGCGTTGGGGACGCGAACACCGGGGAGCTGTTTTTT.